A single sample is the source of the 14 T cell receptor beta chains below, sequenced in a study of regulatory T cells in long-lasting Graves disease. According to the study, TCR beta libraries were built with iRepertoire HTBI primers and CDR3-region Arm-PCR. MiXCR was run by TCRdb on the multiplex PCR reads, yielding one entry per CDR3 protein. This table holds 400,000 to 500,000 distinct CDR3 sequences, less than 15% found once. Stated time point: newly diagnosed GD, antithyroid drugs for less than 3 months. Preparation of the TCR library used RNA extracted from PBMCs. These sequences were also reported in another study, on T cells in Graves' hyperthyroidism and ophthalmopathy.

The starting material was peripheral blood mononuclear cells (PBMCs), obtained at new diagnosis, from a patient treated with antithyroid drugs. These receptors all stem from a woman aged 50 to 60 with Graves disease.

At least ten counts were recorded for this clonotype. The chain combines TRBV2 with TRBJ2-1; D may be TRBD1 (6 bases). V gave up 5 bases and J gave up 5 bases, with 10 bases separating them. The CDR3 spans 13 residues. Germline lookup yields CDR1 SNHLY and CDR2 FYNNEI. The CDR3 coding sequence is TGTGCCAGCAGTCGTCGACAGGACAATGAGCAGTTCTTC. Amino acids: CASSRRQDNEQFF.

This clonotype was seen ten or more times. The V gene is TRBV13, the J gene TRBJ2-3; D tentatively fits TRBD1 or TRBD2 (6 bases each). CDR3 length equals 17 residues. The germline CDR1 and CDR2 sequences are PRHDT and FYEKMQ (reference sequence). V lost 5 bases and J 2 bases, leaving 20 bases between the germline ends. The CDR3: CASSGQPLGGVTDTQYF. The CDR3 coding sequence is TGTGCCAGCAGCGGACAGCCCCTGGGGGGAGTCACAGATACGCAGTATTTT.

The table lists this clonotype with many counts. A much larger clone lies one base from this, so it may be a read error. The J gene is TRBJ2-7, the V gene TRBV14; 10 bases align to TRBD1. This CDR3 has 15 residues. V dropped 5 bases and J dropped 2; count of bases not matched to a gene: 6. CDR1 is SGHDN and CDR2 is FVKESK in the germline V gene. This chain's CDR3 is CASSARDRGTYEQYF. The CDR3, as DNA: TGTGCCAGCAGCGCCCGGGACAGGGGAACCTACGAGCAGTACTTC.

This clonotype was counted ten times or more. This chain links TRBV12-3 or TRBV12-4 with TRBJ2-1; tentatively, D is TRBD2 (6 bases). The CDR3 is made up of 14 amino acids. Between the trimmed V and J ends, which lost 5 bases and 5 bases, there was a span of 13 bases. In DNA, the CDR3 is TGTGCCAGCAGTCTCACACTAGCAGACAATGAGCAGTTCTTC. As protein: CASSLTLADNEQFF.

This clonotype occurred many times. V gene TRBV2 combines with J gene TRBJ1-2; D unclear. CDR1 SNHLY and CDR2 FYNNEI come from the germline V gene. This CDR3 is built from 16 residues. Trimming removed 6 bases at V and 3 bases at J, with 20 bases between. The CDR3 loop is CASRAHTGDRDYGYTF. CDR3 DNA: TGTGCCAGCAGGGCACATACTGGTGACCGAGACTATGGCTACACCTTC.

Turning to this clonotype: A read error is possible here, since a much larger clone lies one base away. The V gene is TRBV29-1, the J gene TRBJ1-2; 8 bases align to TRBD1. The CDR3 has 16 amino acids. Germline assignment: CDR1 SQVTM and CDR2 ANQGSEA. With 2 bases clipped from V and 1 base from J, the junction kept 9 bases outside the gene matches. CDR3 in amino acids: CSVEPETGDVNYGYTF. DNA of the CDR3: TGCAGCGTTGAACCCGAGACAGGGGATGTTAACTATGGCTACACCTTC.

There are many counts of this clonotype. V and J are TRBV27 and TRBJ2-7, with unresolved D. The V and J ends lost 8 bases and 2 bases respectively, with 13 bases between them. The germline V gene encodes CDR1 MNHEY and CDR2 SMNVEV (reference sequence). This CDR3 contains 13 residues. Here the CDR3 DNA reads TGTGCCAGCTCACCCCGACTGGCCTACGAGCAGTACTTC. As protein: CASSPRLAYEQYF.

This clonotype was counted ten times or more. V usage is TRBV28 and J usage is TRBJ2-1, with a possible D match to TRBD2 (6 bases). There are 16 residues in the CDR3. Germline CDR1 MDHEN, CDR2 SYDVKM. V was pared by 4 bases and J by 6 bases, with 19 bases between. CDR3 in DNA: TGTGCCAGCAGTTGGACCTTCCGGGGGTGGGGCAATGAGCAGTTCTTC. Translated: CASSWTFRGWGNEQFF.

This clonotype has ten or more counts. This rearrangement joins TRBV7-9 to TRBJ2-7, with a weak D call TRBD2 (5 bases). V was clipped by 5 bases and J by 6 bases, with 14 bases between them. CDR1 is SEHNR, CDR2 FQNEAQ, per germline (reference sequence). There are 13 residues in the CDR3. The chain's CDR3 is CASSPLLVSEQYF. CDR3 sequence (DNA): TGTGCCAGCAGCCCCCTACTAGTGAGCGAGCAGTACTTC.

This clonotype appeared many times. The CDR3 nucleotides are TGTGCCAGCAGCCCAGCAAGCCGGTACAATGAGCAGTTCTTC. Amino acids: CASSPASRYNEQFF. The rearrangement links TRBV7-9 to TRBJ2-1; no clear D. V was shortened by 5 bases and J by 4 bases, with 12 bases between the two germline ends. Germline assignment: CDR1 SEHNR and CDR2 FQNEAQ (reference sequence). This CDR3 has 14 residues.

In this sample, this clonotype turned up a few times. The chain has TRBV20-1 and TRBJ2-5, with 9 bases that match TRBD2. The CDR3 covers 14 residues. Germline values: CDR1 DFQATT, CDR2 SNEGSKA (reference sequence). The trim removed 6 bases at V and 5 bases at J, leaving 10 bases unmatched. CDR3 sequence: CSATHSGSEETQYF. The CDR3 region has the DNA TGCAGTGCAACACATAGCGGGAGCGAGGAGACCCAGTACTTC.

The chain uses TRBV4-1 and TRBJ1-1; the D is unclear. The CDR3 consists of 11 residues. In germline, CDR1 is MGHRA, CDR2 YSYEKL. Trimming took off 1 base at V and 9 bases at J, with 6 bases between the two ends. CDR3 DNA sequence: TGCGCCAGCAGCCAAGTTGATCAAGCTTTCTTT. Protein: CASSQVDQAFF.

This clonotype was counted only a few times. J is TRBJ2-1 and V is TRBV12-3 or TRBV12-4; no clear D. This CDR3 contains 12 residues. Trimming cost V 2 bases and J 9 bases, with 8 bases left between them. As DNA, the CDR3 is TGTGCCAGCAGTTTACCTGGGATTGAGCAGTTCTTC. Translating gives CASSLPGIEQFF.

This clonotype was counted a few times. The rearrangement links TRBV6-4 to TRBJ2-3; D may be TRBD1 or TRBD2 (5 bases each). CDR1 is MRHNA, CDR2 SNTAGT, per germline. Trimming cost V 0 bases and J 0 bases, with 10 bases left between them. The CDR3 sequence is 16 residues long. CDR3 residues: CASSDSGTASTDTQYF. CDR3 DNA sequence: TGTGCCAGCAGTGACTCGGGGACGGCTAGCACAGATACGCAGTATTTT.